These 25 T cell receptor beta chains were all obtained from the same sample, sequenced in a study of molecular identifiers for immune sequencing clone quantification. TCRdb used MiXCR to reprocess the PCR reads, holding one entry per CDR3 protein. The sample lists approximately 630,000 distinct CDR3 sequences; 25% were seen once. Material: naive CD8+ T cells from blood, with Jurkat cell RNA spiked in. The subset is: FACS-sorted CD8+CD4-CCR7+CD45RA+ naive T cells. These receptors originate from a human donor in good health. Some libraries in this study had Jurkat cell RNA spiked in.

This clonotype was seen repeatedly, ten times or more. The chain carries TRBV27 and TRBJ2-7, with D tentatively TRBD1 (5 bases). The CDR3 extends over 12 amino acids. V lost 3 bases and J lost 5, with 8 bases in between. CDR1 is MNHEY and CDR2 is SMNVEV in the germline V gene (reference sequence). As DNA, the CDR3 is TGTGCCAGCAGTTTGTTGGGGCACGAGCAGTACTTC. Its translation is CASSLLGHEQYF.

The genes are TRBV7-9 and TRBJ2-5, with TRBD1 as a possible D gene (6 bases). Germline lookup yields CDR1 SEHNR and CDR2 FQNEAQ (reference sequence). V was pared by 4 bases and J by 5 bases, with 23 bases between. The CDR3 covers 17 residues. CDR3 sequence: CASSWILQGRGHETQYF. In DNA form, the CDR3 reads TGTGCCAGCAGCTGGATACTACAGGGAAGAGGCCACGAGACCCAGTACTTC.

This clonotype occurred many times. The chain uses TRBV5-6 and TRBJ2-3; tentative D call: TRBD1 (6 bases). The germline V gene has CDR1 SGHDT and CDR2 YYEEEE. V gave up 0 bases and J gave up 3 bases, with 14 bases separating them. The CDR3 is 16 residues long. As DNA, the CDR3 is TGTGCCAGCAGCTTGGAAACAGGGCGTTTAACAGATACGCAGTATTTT. Translated, it gives CASSLETGRLTDTQYF.

With regard to this clonotype: Possible read error: a much larger clone is one base away. The chain is built from TRBV4-1 and TRBJ2-2; 11 bases agree with TRBD1. Germline V lookup: CDR1 MGHRA, CDR2 YSYEKL. The CDR3 contains 15 residues. Here the CDR3 DNA reads TGCGCCACCAGCCAAGGACAGGGGGCGGCCGGGGAGCTGTTTTTT. Residues: CATSQGQGAAGELFF.

Remarks on this clonotype: A much more abundant neighbour one base away suggests this may be a read error. The V call is TRBV9, the J call TRBJ2-7; D not certain. The germline V gene has CDR1 SGDLS and CDR2 YYNGEE. This CDR3 contains 14 residues. CDR3 bases: TGTGCCAGCAGCGGTCGCAGTAGCTCCCACGAGCAGTACTTC. Its protein is CASSGRSSSHEQYF.

This clonotype has a count of ten or more. This chain uses TRBV2 with TRBJ1-5, with a possible D match to TRBD1 (6 bases). The germline CDR1 and CDR2 sequences are SNHLY and FYNNEI. V was clipped by 1 base and J by 2 bases, with 21 bases between them. The CDR3 length is 19 residues. The CDR3 DNA is TGTGCCAGCAGTGAAGTAACGGGACACTCGTCGCTAGGCAATCAGCCCCAGCATTTT. Its translation: CASSEVTGHSSLGNQPQHF.

Ten or more counts support this clonotype. CDR3 loop: CASSFMGQNNQPQHF. CDR3 DNA sequence: TGTGCCAGCAGTTTTATGGGACAGAACAATCAGCCCCAGCATTTT. The rearrangement joins TRBV28 to TRBJ1-5; 7 bases are a match to TRBD1. The CDR3 consists of 15 residues. J lost 3 bases, V lost 3 bases, and 5 bases had no gene match. The germline CDR1 and CDR2 sequences are MDHEN and SYDVKM.

This clonotype occurred many times. V gene TRBV5-4 combines with J gene TRBJ2-3, with 9 nucleotides matching TRBD1. The V gene end was trimmed by 0 bases and the J gene end by 4 bases; junction bases not matched to a gene: 6. The CDR3 is made up of 16 amino acids. CDR1 is SGHNT and CDR2 is YYREEE in the germline V gene (reference sequence). CDR3 loop: CASSLVNRGQADTQYF. Written as DNA, the CDR3 is TGTGCCAGCAGCTTGGTGAACAGGGGGCAAGCAGATACGCAGTATTTT.

Remarks on this clonotype: It is likely a read error, because the conserved phenylalanine at the end of the CDR3 is missing. The rearrangement joins TRBV20-1 to TRBJ2-3, with D unresolved. This CDR3 is 12 amino acids long. The V end lost 3 bases, the J end lost 0 bases, and 4 bases lay between the germline ends. In germline, CDR1 is DFQATT, CDR2 SNEGSKA (reference sequence). In DNA, the CDR3 is TGCAGTGCTAGGGGCAGCACAGATACGCAGTATCTT. It yields the protein CSARGSTDTQYL.

Of note for this clonotype: This may stem from a read error, because a much larger clone lies one nucleotide away. The CDR3 ends on some other residue instead of the conserved phenylalanine or tryptophan, so this is likely a read error. V usage is TRBV5-6 and J usage is TRBJ2-7, with D maybe TRBD1 (6 bases). This CDR3 contains 13 residues. With 1 base removed from V and 5 bases from J, the gap between germline ends came to 10 bases. The germline gives CDR1 SGHDT, CDR2 YYEEEE. In DNA form, the CDR3 reads TGTGCCAGCAGCTTGAGGGCAGGGGACGAGCAGTACTCC. Translated, it gives CASSLRAGDEQYS.

This clonotype was seen at least ten times. Germline is not matched at one junction end, which may reflect a read error. The chain combines TRBV5-1 with TRBJ1-1; D is ambiguous. The CDR3 covers 13 residues. Germline V gives CDR1 SGHRS, CDR2 YFSETQ. The DNA of the CDR3 is TGTGCCAGCAGTTTAGCAGTGAACACTGAAGCTTTCTTT. Its translation: CASSLAVNTEAFF.

The chain has TRBV5-3 and TRBJ2-7; 9 bases line up with TRBD1. TRBV5-3 is recorded as an ORF, its role being uncertain. Losses at the gene ends were 9 bases for V and 6 bases for J; bases not matched to a gene: 13. CDR3 length: 14 residues. CDR3 bases: TGTGCCAACAGTACCGGGACAGGGTCTTCCGAGCAGTACTTC. This gives the protein CANSTGTGSSEQYF.

This clonotype was observed a few times. The rearrangement links TRBV13 to TRBJ1-6; tentatively, D is TRBD1 (5 bases). Germline CDR1 reads PRHDT; CDR2 reads FYEKMQ (reference sequence). The CDR3 runs 15 residues. V lost 5 bases and J 7 bases, leaving 15 bases between the germline ends. The CDR3 bases are TGTGCCAGCAGCGTGAGGGGTCTTACGAATTCACCCCTCCACTTT. It translates to CASSVRGLTNSPLHF.

With regard to this clonotype: With a much larger clone just one base away, this may be a read error. The chain has TRBV20-1 and TRBJ2-4; tentative D call: TRBD2 (5 bases). CDR3 size: 17 residues. CDR1 DFQATT and CDR2 SNEGSKA come from the germline V gene (reference sequence). CDR3: CSARGDNKPLAKNIQCF. Written as DNA, the CDR3 is TGCAGTGCTAGAGGTGACAATAAACCGCTAGCCAAAAACATTCAGTGCTTC.

This clonotype was seen a few times. This rearrangement joins TRBV5-1 to TRBJ2-7; 9 bases line up with TRBD2. The germline CDR1 and CDR2 sequences are SGHRS and YFSETQ. V was pared by 0 bases and J by 2 bases, with 3 bases of the junction left unmatched. This CDR3 has 15 residues. This CDR3 reads CASSLDLAGAYEQYF. In DNA form, the CDR3 reads TGCGCCAGCAGCTTGGACTTAGCGGGAGCCTACGAGCAGTACTTC.

This clonotype is a singleton in its sample. Since a much larger clone is just one base distant, this may be a read error. The CDR3 ends on some other residue instead of the conserved phenylalanine or tryptophan, so this is likely a read error. The chain links TRBV27 to TRBJ2-6; D gene ambiguous. V gave up 5 bases and J gave up 0 bases, with 8 bases separating them. From germline, CDR1 is MNHEY and CDR2 SMNVEV (reference sequence). There are 15 residues in the CDR3. The CDR3 bases are TGTGCCAGCAGTCCCGAATACTCTGGGGCCAACGTCCTGACTTTA. Translating gives CASSPEYSGANVLTL.

This clonotype was counted many times. The chain couples TRBV24-1 to TRBJ2-2, with D uncertain. Germline lookup yields CDR1 KGHDR and CDR2 SFDVKD. The CDR3 is 13 amino acids. V was pared by 7 bases and J by 1 base, with 6 bases between. CDR3 in DNA: TGTGCCACCAGCGACGGGAACACCGGGGAGCTGTTTTTT. Translating gives CATSDGNTGELFF.

This clonotype was detected once. This may arise from a read error, as a much more abundant clone is one base away. The final CDR3 position lacks the conserved phenylalanine or tryptophan, pointing to a likely read error. The chain carries TRBV13 and TRBJ1-1; unclear D gene. CDR1 is PRHDT, CDR2 FYEKMQ, per germline (reference sequence). The CDR3 sequence is 14 residues long. Deletions cut 0 bases from V and 1 base from J, with 6 bases between. CDR3 sequence (DNA): TGTGCCAGCAGCTTAGGCCGCTCGAACACTGAAGCTTTCCTT. It translates to CASSLGRSNTEAFL.

The sample holds a few counts of this clonotype. The rearrangement links TRBV5-8 to TRBJ2-1, with D perhaps assigned TRBD1 or TRBD2 (6 bases each). The CDR3 is made up of 15 amino acids. Deletions cut 4 bases from V and 4 bases from J, with 15 bases between. Germline V CDR1 and CDR2: SGHTS, YDEGEE. The CDR3, as DNA: TGTGCCAGCAGCCCTGGAGGGGGGTTGTACAATGAGCAGTTCTTC. Protein: CASSPGGGLYNEQFF.

This clonotype was seen repeatedly, ten times or more. The chain employs TRBV4-3 and TRBJ1-5; the D is unclear. CDR3 size: 14 residues. Deletions cut 0 bases from V and 7 bases from J, with 10 bases between. Germline CDR1 LGHNA, CDR2 YSLEER. For the CDR3, the DNA is TGCGCCAGCAGCCAAGATATAAGCCCGCAGCCCCAGCATTTT. Protein product: CASSQDISPQPQHF.

This clonotype was counted at least ten times. This chain joins TRBV7-9 and TRBJ2-3, with D possibly matching TRBD1 (6 bases). The CDR3 runs to 16 residues. The germline CDR1 and CDR2 sequences are SEHNR and FQNEAQ (reference sequence). V lost 5 bases and J 6 bases, leaving 21 bases between the germline ends. CDR3 amino acids: CASSTRTAGVLDTQYF. CDR3 bases: TGTGCCAGCAGCACCCGGACAGCTGGGGTTTTGGATACGCAGTATTTT.

This clonotype was observed many times. The chain couples TRBV5-5 to TRBJ2-3; 7 bases fit TRBD2. This CDR3 is 16 amino acids long. Germline V CDR1 and CDR2: SGHKS, YYEKEE (reference sequence). V lost 2 bases, J lost 1 base, and 7 bases stayed unmatched. The CDR3 sequence: CASSLLAGERTDTQYF. CDR3 coding DNA: TGTGCCAGCAGCTTATTGGCGGGAGAACGCACAGATACGCAGTATTTT.

The sample holds many counts of this clonotype. The gene calls are TRBV19 and TRBJ2-7, with 8 bases aligning to TRBD1. CDR3 length equals 15 residues. V lost 3 bases and J lost 1; bases outside the gene matches: 5. CDR1 and CDR2 from the germline V gene are LNHDA and SQIVND (reference sequence). CDR3 sequence: CASSIGQGVSYEQYF. DNA for the CDR3: TGTGCCAGTAGTATTGGACAGGGTGTTTCCTACGAGCAGTACTTC. Together with reference TRBV19 and TRBJ2-7, the CDR3 gives the full variable domain: DGGITQSPKYLFRKEGQNVTLSCEQNLNHDAMYWYRQDPGQGLRLIYYSQIVNDFQKGDIAEGYSVSREKKESFPLTVTSAQKNPTAFYLCASSIGQGVSYEQYFGPGTRLTVT.

The sample holds many counts of this clonotype. The chain has TRBV28 and TRBJ1-5; TRBD1 agrees at 8 bases. Unmatched junction bases numbered 4, after V lost 6 bases and J lost 0 bases. The CDR3 spans 15 residues. Germline V lookup: CDR1 MDHEN, CDR2 SYDVKM. The CDR3 spells CASSDDRGSNQPQHF. The DNA for the CDR3 is TGTGCCAGCAGCGACGACAGGGGTAGCAATCAGCCCCAGCATTTT.

This clonotype showed up just a few times. The chain uses TRBV10-1 and TRBJ1-4; TRBD1 matches 7 bases. V shed 9 bases, J shed 11 bases, and the junction held 15 bases outside the gene matches. The CDR3 contains 14 residues. From germline, CDR1 is WNHNN and CDR2 SYGVQD (reference sequence). CDR3 coding DNA: TGCGCCAGTCCGGACAGGACGACCTCCGAGAAACTGTTTTTT. Protein: CASPDRTTSEKLFF.